This T cell receptor beta chain derives from a study of CXCR3-negative and CXCR3-positive naive CD8 T cells. The libraries of TRB cDNA were prepared using 5' RACE with UMI labels. Using the 5' RACE reads, TCRdb records one entry per CDR3 protein without DNA. The listing records some 5,400 distinct CDR3 sequences. A note on this clonotype: The antigen remains unidentified.

The CDR3 has 13 residues. Germline-derived CDR1 and CDR2 are SQVTM and ANQGSEA. CD45RO-CCR7+CD27+CD95- expression identified naive CD8+ T cells. Regarding the study as a whole: For naive cells, CXCR3-negative and CXCR3-positive subsets had similar TRBV-TRBJ usage; for memory cells, usage differed. Similarly elevated diversity marked both naive subsets, with memory CD8+ cells showing far lower diversity. Cryopreservation partially lowered CXCR3 expression, so most assays used fresh PBMCs. The study found more hydrophobic TRB CDR3s in CXCR3-positive naive cells than in CXCR3-negative naive cells.

The specimen was naive CXCR3+ CD8+ T cells from blood. Specified subset: CD45RO-CCR7+CD27+CD95- naive CD8+ T cells expressing CXCR3 (TNR3+). This receptor was identified in a human donor in good health. Some clones in this sample may be carry-over from other donors' samples. The chain recombines TRBV29-1 with TRBJ2-1; there is no DNA to check the TCRdb D call of TRBD2. CDR3 residues: CSVLLADYNEQFF.